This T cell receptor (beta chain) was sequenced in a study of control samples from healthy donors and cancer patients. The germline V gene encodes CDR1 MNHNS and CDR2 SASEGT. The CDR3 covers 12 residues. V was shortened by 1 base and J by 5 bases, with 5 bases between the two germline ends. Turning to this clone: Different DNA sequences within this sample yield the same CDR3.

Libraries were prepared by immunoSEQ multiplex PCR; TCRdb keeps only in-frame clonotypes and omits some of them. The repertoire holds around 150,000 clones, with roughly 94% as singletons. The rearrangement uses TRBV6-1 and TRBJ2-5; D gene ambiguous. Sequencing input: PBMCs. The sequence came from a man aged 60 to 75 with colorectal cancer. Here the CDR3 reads CASSEVGETQYF. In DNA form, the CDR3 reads TGTGCCAGCAGTGAAGTGGGTGAGACCCAGTACTTC.